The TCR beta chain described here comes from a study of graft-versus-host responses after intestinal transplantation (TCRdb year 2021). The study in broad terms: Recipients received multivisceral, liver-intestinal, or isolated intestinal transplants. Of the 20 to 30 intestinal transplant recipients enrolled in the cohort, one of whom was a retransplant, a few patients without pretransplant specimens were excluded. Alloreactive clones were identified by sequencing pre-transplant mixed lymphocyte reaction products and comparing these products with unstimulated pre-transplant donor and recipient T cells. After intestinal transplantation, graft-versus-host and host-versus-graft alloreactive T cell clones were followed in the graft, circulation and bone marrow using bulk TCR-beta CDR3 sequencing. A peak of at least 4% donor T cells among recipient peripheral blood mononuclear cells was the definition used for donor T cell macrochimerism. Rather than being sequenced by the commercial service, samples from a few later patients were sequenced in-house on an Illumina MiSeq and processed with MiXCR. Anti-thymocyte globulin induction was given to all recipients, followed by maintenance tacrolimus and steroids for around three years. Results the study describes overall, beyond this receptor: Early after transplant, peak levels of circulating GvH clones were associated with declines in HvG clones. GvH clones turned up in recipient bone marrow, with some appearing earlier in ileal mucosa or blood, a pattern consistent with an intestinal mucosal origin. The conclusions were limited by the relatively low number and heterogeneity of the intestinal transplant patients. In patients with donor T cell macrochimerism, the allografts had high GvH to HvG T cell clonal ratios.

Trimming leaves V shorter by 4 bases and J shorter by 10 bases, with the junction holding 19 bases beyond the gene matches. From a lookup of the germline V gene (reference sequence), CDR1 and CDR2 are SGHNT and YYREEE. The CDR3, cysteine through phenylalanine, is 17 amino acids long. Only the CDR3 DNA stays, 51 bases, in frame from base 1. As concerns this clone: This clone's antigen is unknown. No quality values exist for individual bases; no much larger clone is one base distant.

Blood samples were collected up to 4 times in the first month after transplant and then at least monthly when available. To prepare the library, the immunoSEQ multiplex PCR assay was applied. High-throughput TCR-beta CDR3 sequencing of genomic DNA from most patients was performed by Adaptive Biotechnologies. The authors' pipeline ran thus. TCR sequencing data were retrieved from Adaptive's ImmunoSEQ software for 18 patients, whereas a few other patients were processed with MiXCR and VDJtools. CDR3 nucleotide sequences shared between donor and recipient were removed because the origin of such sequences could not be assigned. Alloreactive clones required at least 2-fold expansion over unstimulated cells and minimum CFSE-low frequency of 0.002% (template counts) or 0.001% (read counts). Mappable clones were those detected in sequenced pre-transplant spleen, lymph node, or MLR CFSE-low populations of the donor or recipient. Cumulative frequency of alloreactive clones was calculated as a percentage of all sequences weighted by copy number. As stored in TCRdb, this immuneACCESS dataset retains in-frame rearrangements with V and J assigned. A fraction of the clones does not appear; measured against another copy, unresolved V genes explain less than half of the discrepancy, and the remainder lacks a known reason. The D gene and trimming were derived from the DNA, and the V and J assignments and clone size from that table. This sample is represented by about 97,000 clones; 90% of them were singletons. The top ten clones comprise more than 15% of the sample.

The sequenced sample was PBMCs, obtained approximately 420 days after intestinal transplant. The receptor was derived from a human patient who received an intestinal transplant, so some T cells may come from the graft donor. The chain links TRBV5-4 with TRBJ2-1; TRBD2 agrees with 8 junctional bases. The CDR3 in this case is CASSPGEELAVEWEQFF. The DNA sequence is TGTGCCAGCAGCCCCGGCGAGGAACTAGCGGTCGAATGGGAGCAGTTCTTC.